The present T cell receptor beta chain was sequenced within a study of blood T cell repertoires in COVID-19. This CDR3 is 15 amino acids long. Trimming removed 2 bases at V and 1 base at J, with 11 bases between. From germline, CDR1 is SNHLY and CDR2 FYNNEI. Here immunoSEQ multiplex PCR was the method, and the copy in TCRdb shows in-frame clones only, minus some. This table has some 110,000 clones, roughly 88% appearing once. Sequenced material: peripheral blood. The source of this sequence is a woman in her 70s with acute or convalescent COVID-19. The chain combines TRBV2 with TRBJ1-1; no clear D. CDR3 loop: CASSEYRGWNTEAFF. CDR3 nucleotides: TGTGCCAGCAGTGAATACCGGGGTTGGAACACTGAAGCTTTCTTT.